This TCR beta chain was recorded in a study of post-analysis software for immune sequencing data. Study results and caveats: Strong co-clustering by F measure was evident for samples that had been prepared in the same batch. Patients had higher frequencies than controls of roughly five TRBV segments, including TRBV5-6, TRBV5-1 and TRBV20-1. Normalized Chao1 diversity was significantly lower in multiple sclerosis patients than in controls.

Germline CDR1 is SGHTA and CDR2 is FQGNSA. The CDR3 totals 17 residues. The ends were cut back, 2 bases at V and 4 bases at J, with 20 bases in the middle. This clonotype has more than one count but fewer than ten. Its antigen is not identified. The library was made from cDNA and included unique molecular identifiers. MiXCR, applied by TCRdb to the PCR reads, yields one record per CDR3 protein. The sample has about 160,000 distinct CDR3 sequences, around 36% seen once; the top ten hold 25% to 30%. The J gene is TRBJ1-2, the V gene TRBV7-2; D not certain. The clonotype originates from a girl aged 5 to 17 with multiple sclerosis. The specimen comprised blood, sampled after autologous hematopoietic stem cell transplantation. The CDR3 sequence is CASSLRTGTDPSYGYTF. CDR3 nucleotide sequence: TGTGCCAGCAGCTTAAGAACGGGAACAGATCCATCCTATGGCTACACCTTC.